These 18 T cell receptor beta chains originate from one sample sequenced in a study of blood T cells in healthy people across ages. For the second PCR, which ran for 7 to 11 cycles, a sample-barcoded 5' primer and a J-beta primer mix were used. A single record per CDR3 protein comes from TCRdb applying MiXCR to the 5' RACE reads. The sample contains 600,000 to 800,000 distinct CDR3 sequences, under 25% of which appear only once. Sequencing was carried out using blood. Receptors were obtained from a man between 65 and 79 years old in good health.

This chain links TRBV5-1 with TRBJ2-5; 8 nucleotides match TRBD2. Per the germline V gene, CDR1 is SGHRS and CDR2 is YFSETQ. V was clipped by 0 bases and J by 1 base; unmatched bases: 11. This CDR3 is 18 amino acids long. The CDR3 DNA follows: TGCGCCAGCAGCTTGGATACAGCGGGAGTGGGGCCCCAAGAGACCCAGTACTTC. Protein product: CASSLDTAGVGPQETQYF.

This clonotype was observed a few times. V gene TRBV5-1 combines with J gene TRBJ2-5, with 9 bases fitting TRBD2. The closer fit of TRBJ2-1 to the DNA end suggests the J call may be wrong. From germline, CDR1 is SGHRS and CDR2 YFSETQ. This CDR3 spans 14 amino acids. This CDR3 is CASSSAGGYNEQFF. The CDR3 DNA is TGCGCCAGCAGCTCGGCGGGAGGGTACAATGAGCAGTTCTTC.

V usage is TRBV5-1 and J usage is TRBJ2-7; TRBD1 or TRBD2 may be the D gene (5 bases each). V was clipped by 4 bases and J by 6 bases, with 11 bases between them. The CDR3 extends over 12 amino acids. CDR1 is SGHRS and CDR2 is YFSETQ in the germline V gene. CDR3 loop: CASSPRETEQYF. As DNA, the CDR3 is TGCGCCAGCAGCCCCAGGGAGACCGAGCAGTACTTC. The whole variable domain, remainder taken from reference TRBV5-1 and TRBJ2-7, is KAGVTQTPRYLIKTRGQQVTLSCSPISGHRSVSWYQQTPGQGLQFLFEYFSETQRNKGNFPGRFSGRQFSNSRSEMNVSTLELGDSALYLCASSPRETEQYFGPGTRLTVT.

The table lists this clonotype with a count of one. The V and J genes are TRBV6-1 and TRBJ2-7, with a tentative D call TRBD2 (6 bases). Germline V gene data show CDR1 as MNHNS and CDR2 as SASEGT. The CDR3 contains 15 residues. With 6 bases removed from V and 0 bases from J, the gap between germline ends came to 15 bases. CDR3 DNA sequence: TGTGCCAGCAGGGCGGGACTGAAGAGCTCCTACGAGCAGTACTTC. Protein: CASRAGLKSSYEQYF.

This clonotype showed up just a few times. This chain connects TRBV7-2 to TRBJ2-5, with 14 nucleotides matching TRBD2. CDR3 length equals 17 residues. Germline values: CDR1 SGHTA, CDR2 FQGNSA. V was clipped by 1 base and J by 5 bases; unmatched bases: 6. DNA for the CDR3: TGTGCCAGCAGCTTAGGGGGACTAGCGGGAGTTCTGGAGACCCAGTACTTC. This codes for CASSLGGLAGVLETQYF. Looking up the rest from reference TRBV7-2 and TRBJ2-5 gives the full variable domain: GAGVSQSPSNKVTEKGKDVELRCDPISGHTALYWYRQSLGQGLEFLIYFQGNSAPDKSGLPSDRFSAERTGGSVSTLTIQRTQQEDSAVYLCASSLGGLAGVLETQYFGPGTRLLVL.

V usage is TRBV7-2 and J usage is TRBJ2-5, with 8 bases that match TRBD1. CDR1 and CDR2 from the germline V gene are SGHTA and FQGNSA. J was trimmed by 1 base and V by 4 bases; bases with no gene match: 5. The CDR3 runs to 15 residues. For the CDR3, the DNA is TGTGCCAGCAGCTCCCCGGGACAGGTCCAAGAGACCCAGTACTTC. Its translation is CASSSPGQVQETQYF.

This clonotype was seen only a few times. This chain connects TRBV25-1 to TRBJ1-5; 9 bases agree with TRBD1. The CDR3 is 18 amino acids. From germline, CDR1 is MGHDK and CDR2 SYGVNS. V was clipped by 1 base and J by 3 bases; unmatched bases: 10. CDR3 protein: CASSESPLQGALNQPQHF. CDR3 bases: TGTGCCAGCAGTGAATCACCACTACAGGGGGCCCTCAATCAGCCCCAGCATTTT.

There are a few counts of this clonotype. V is TRBV20-1 and J is TRBJ1-1, with D perhaps matching TRBD1 (5 bases). CDR1 DFQATT and CDR2 SNEGSKA come from the germline V gene (reference sequence). The CDR3 runs 13 residues. V lost 5 bases, J lost 1 base, and 11 bases lay in between. For the CDR3, the DNA is TGCAGTGCTGGGAGAACAGGGAACACTGAAGCTTTCTTT. Translation: CSAGRTGNTEAFF.

This clonotype was found a few times. V is TRBV7-6 and J is TRBJ2-2; no firm D call. The CDR3 is made up of 12 amino acids. Deletions cut 5 bases from V and 5 bases from J, with 6 bases between. Germline V gene lookup returns CDR1 SGHVS and CDR2 FNYEAQ. CDR3 DNA: TGTGCCAGCAGCCCCCTTACCGGGGAGCTGTTTTTT. Its protein is CASSPLTGELFF.

Ten or more counts support this clonotype. V usage is TRBV5-1 and J usage is TRBJ2-5; D unclear. Germline assignment: CDR1 SGHRS and CDR2 YFSETQ. Trimming took 7 bases from V and 2 from J, leaving 18 bases between them. The CDR3 is made up of 15 amino acids. In nucleotides, the CDR3 is TGCGCCAGCTCCATCTCACTGGGTTTACAAGAGACCCAGTACTTC. This codes for CASSISLGLQETQYF. Filled out from reference TRBV5-1 and TRBJ2-5, the complete variable domain reads KAGVTQTPRYLIKTRGQQVTLSCSPISGHRSVSWYQQTPGQGLQFLFEYFSETQRNKGNFPGRFSGRQFSNSRSEMNVSTLELGDSALYLCASSISLGLQETQYFGPGTRLLVL.

This rearrangement joins TRBV5-1 to TRBJ2-1; 9 nucleotides line up with TRBD1. The CDR3 covers 14 residues. Germline values: CDR1 SGHRS, CDR2 YFSETQ. V lost 6 bases to trimming and J lost 4 bases; unmatched junction nucleotides: 5. The CDR3 sequence is CASKDRGSYNEQFF. CDR3 bases: TGCGCCAGCAAGGACAGGGGTAGTTACAATGAGCAGTTCTTC.

A few counts support this clonotype. The chain couples TRBV7-8 to TRBJ2-5, with TRBD2 matching 8 bases. Germline CDR1 and CDR2: SGHVS and FQNEAQ. This CDR3 has 17 amino acids. The V segment lost 5 bases and the J segment 1 base; nucleotides outside the gene matches: 12. CDR3 nucleotides: TGTGCCAGCAGCCATAGGGGTAGCGGGGTCCCCCAAGAGACCCAGTACTTC. Residues: CASSHRGSGVPQETQYF. The variable domain in full, completed from reference TRBV7-8 and TRBJ2-5, reads GAGVSQSPRYKVAKRGQDVALRCDPISGHVSLFWYQQALGQGPEFLTYFQNEAQLDKSGLPSDRFFAERPEGSVSTLKIQRTQQEDSAVYLCASSHRGSGVPQETQYFGPGTRLLVL.

This clonotype was observed at least ten times. This sequence joins TRBV29-1 and TRBJ2-7; 7 bases line up with TRBD2. CDR1 SQVTM and CDR2 ANQGSEA come from the germline V gene. The V segment lost 3 bases and the J segment 0 bases; nucleotides outside the gene matches: 11. CDR3 length: 16 residues. The CDR3 DNA reads as TGCAGCGTTGAGATTCCGGTTAGCGGGCTCTCCTACGAGCAGTACTTC. The encoded protein is CSVEIPVSGLSYEQYF.

The chain recombines TRBV25-1 with TRBJ2-1; D possibly corresponds to TRBD2 (5 bases). The CDR3 is 12 amino acids. From germline, CDR1 is MGHDK and CDR2 SYGVNS. V shed 4 bases and J shed 10 bases, with 11 bases lying between them. The CDR3 bases are TGTGCCAGCAGTGTGTGGGAGAAGGAGCAGTTCTTC. Translating it yields CASSVWEKEQFF.

The table lists this clonotype with a few counts. CDR3 region: CASSSRSTSTDTQYF. CDR3 coding DNA: TGTGCCAGCAGTTCGAGGAGTACTAGCACAGATACGCAGTATTTT. V gene TRBV12-3 or TRBV12-4 combines with J gene TRBJ2-3; D not resolved. The CDR3 has 15 amino acids. V was trimmed by 4 bases and J by 0 bases, leaving 11 bases between them.

The V gene is TRBV4-3, the J gene TRBJ2-1, with 7 bases that match TRBD2. This CDR3 is built from 14 residues. Germline CDR1 reads LGHNA; CDR2 reads YSLEER. V gave up 8 bases and J gave up 7 bases; unmatched junction bases: 11. The CDR3 here is CASSMSGTGNEQFF. CDR3 nucleotide sequence: TGCGCCAGCTCCATGAGCGGGACTGGGAATGAGCAGTTCTTC.

This clonotype was counted a few times. The chain combines TRBV7-2 with TRBJ2-7; 9 bases match TRBD2. Germline CDR1 SGHTA, CDR2 FQGNSA. With 7 bases clipped from V and 4 bases from J, the junction kept 11 bases outside the gene matches. The CDR3 is 15 amino acids. CDR3 loop: CASTRETSGPYEQYF. The CDR3 DNA reads TGTGCCAGCACCCGAGAGACTAGCGGACCTTACGAGCAGTACTTC.

This clonotype occurred once. This chain uses TRBV5-1 with TRBJ1-2; possibly TRBD1 for D (5 bases). Germline V gene sequence: CDR1 SGHRS, CDR2 YFSETQ. The CDR3 consists of 15 residues. Deletions cut 3 bases from V and 4 bases from J, with 16 bases between. CDR3 loop: CASSSETVGPYGYTF. In DNA form, the CDR3 reads TGCGCCAGCAGCTCCGAGACGGTGGGGCCCTATGGCTACACCTTC.